This T cell receptor beta chain stems from a study of beta chain features in type 1 diabetes. Study-wide findings and caveats: The VDJ junctions of type 1 diabetes patients carried fewer insertions and more deletions.

The isolated RNA, all of it, was reverse transcribed, so expressed TCRB transcripts were what got sequenced. Profiled with immunoSEQ multiplex PCR; TCRdb holds only in-frame clones, not every one. The sample includes 400,000 to 450,000 clones, about 14% seen only once; the top ten take under 0.04%. This clone was counted between two and nine times. What it binds is unknown. Germline-derived CDR1 and CDR2 are SGHDN and FVKESK. Trimming cost V 0 bases and J 2 bases, with 17 bases left between them. The CDR3 has 17 amino acids. The source is a man aged 25 to 45 in good health. The rearrangement uses TRBV14 and TRBJ2-7; D remains unclear. The sequenced sample consisted of naive CD4+ T cells from blood. The CDR3, as DNA: TGTGCCAGCAGCCAAGATCGAACCGCGGACGTTACCTACGAGCAGTACTTC. Translation gives CASSQDRTADVTYEQYF.